This passage covers 18 T cell receptor beta chains from one sample sequenced in a study of blood T cells in healthy people across ages. A sample-barcoded 5' primer and a J-beta primer mix were used in a second PCR of roughly 6 to 11 cycles. Each CDR3 protein is one row after TCRdb ran MiXCR on the 5' RACE reads. The sample records approximately 850,000 distinct CDR3 sequences, under 45% being singletons. Sequenced input: blood. These receptors originate from a man between 60 and 75 years old in good health.

The genes are TRBV20-1 and TRBJ2-7, with D possibly being TRBD2 (5 bases). Germline CDR1 and CDR2: DFQATT and SNEGSKA (reference sequence). The CDR3 is 13 residues long. V gave up 3 bases and J gave up 2 bases, with 11 bases separating them. CDR3 in amino acids: CSASHRGAYEQYF. CDR3 bases: TGCAGTGCTAGTCACCGGGGTGCCTACGAGCAGTACTTC.

J is TRBJ2-5 and V is TRBV12-3 or TRBV12-4; 7 bases agree with TRBD2. The trim removed 2 bases at V and 5 bases at J, leaving 11 bases unmatched. The CDR3 length is 16 residues. In DNA, the CDR3 is TGTGCCAGCAGTTTATCGGTGGGGGGGACTCGGGAGACCCAGTACTTC. As protein: CASSLSVGGTRETQYF.

This clonotype was observed a handful of times. The CDR3 here is CASSAGRLQETQYF. CDR3 sequence (DNA): TGCGCCAGCAGCGCCGGGCGGCTCCAAGAGACCCAGTACTTC. V and J are TRBV5-1 and TRBJ2-5; D gene uncertain. The V end lost 4 bases, the J end lost 1 base, and 11 bases lay between the germline ends. This CDR3 is built from 14 residues. Germline V gene sequence: CDR1 SGHRS, CDR2 YFSETQ. Variable domain in full (rest from reference TRBV5-1 and TRBJ2-5): KAGVTQTPRYLIKTRGQQVTLSCSPISGHRSVSWYQQTPGQGLQFLFEYFSETQRNKGNFPGRFSGRQFSNSRSEMNVSTLELGDSALYLCASSAGRLQETQYFGPGTRLLVL.

The genes are TRBV27 and TRBJ2-3; 13 nucleotides match TRBD2. CDR3 length: 14 amino acids. Germline V gene sequence: CDR1 MNHEY, CDR2 SMNVEV (reference sequence). J lost 6 bases, V lost 5 bases, and 2 bases had no gene match. The CDR3 coding sequence is TGTGCCAGCAGTCCGGGACTAGCGGGGGATACGCAGTATTTT. It specifies CASSPGLAGDTQYF.

This clonotype has just a few counts. V is TRBV7-2 and J is TRBJ1-2; D not resolved. The length of the CDR3 is 14 residues. Deletions cut 1 base from V and 8 bases from J, with 14 bases between. Germline V gene lookup returns CDR1 SGHTA and CDR2 FQGNSA. CDR3 loop: CASSLGPSEGGYTF. The CDR3 region has the DNA TGTGCCAGCAGCTTAGGTCCTTCAGAGGGCGGCTACACCTTC.

J is TRBJ2-1 and V is TRBV7-2; a weak D match, TRBD2 (5 bases). V lost 1 base and J lost 10, with 8 bases in between. CDR3 length: 12 residues. In germline, CDR1 is SGHTA, CDR2 FQGNSA. The CDR3 DNA sequence: TGTGCCAGCAGCTTAGGTACTAGAGAGCAGTTCTTC. Protein: CASSLGTREQFF.

This sequence joins TRBV15 and TRBJ2-5; D might be TRBD2 (5 bases). The J call could be wrong; TRBJ2-7 is a better fit for the DNA end. From germline, CDR1 is LNHNV and CDR2 YYDKDF (reference sequence). The CDR3 spans 14 residues. The CDR3 is CATSRVSDSYEQYF. The CDR3 nucleotides are TGTGCCACCAGCAGAGTTAGCGACTCCTACGAGCAGTACTTC.

The rearrangement uses TRBV3-1 and TRBJ1-1, with 8 bases aligning to TRBD1. The V and J ends lost 6 bases and 5 bases, in that order; junction bases with no gene match: 8. In germline, CDR1 is LGHDT, CDR2 YNNKEL (reference sequence). The CDR3 runs to 14 residues. CDR3 in DNA: TGTGCCAGCAGGTCAACGGACAGGGATACTGAAGCTTTCTTT. Encoded protein: CASRSTDRDTEAFF.

A few counts support this clonotype. The chain has TRBV6-5 and TRBJ2-7, with D unresolved. The germline V gene has CDR1 MNHEY and CDR2 SVGAGI. CDR3 length: 15 residues. Trimming cost V 0 bases and J 2 bases, with 11 bases left between them. CDR3 protein: CASSYSIAKPYEQYF. As DNA, the CDR3 is TGTGCCAGCAGTTACTCCATAGCAAAACCCTACGAGCAGTACTTC.

The chain employs TRBV6-4 and TRBJ2-7; 13 bases align to TRBD2. V lost 2 bases to trimming and J lost 2 bases; unmatched junction nucleotides: 9. The CDR3 length is 18 residues. Germline assignment: CDR1 MRHNA and CDR2 SNTAGT. CDR3 coding DNA: TGTGCCAGCAGTGACGGACTAGCGGGGGACGCGGATCCCTACGAGCAGTACTTC. Encoded protein: CASSDGLAGDADPYEQYF.

This clonotype was seen only a few times. This chain joins TRBV2 and TRBJ2-5; D may match TRBD1 or TRBD2 (6 bases each). Trimming removed 10 bases at V and 5 bases at J, with 17 bases between. Germline V gene lookup returns CDR1 SNHLY and CDR2 FYNNEI. The CDR3 has 13 amino acids. The CDR3, as DNA: TGTGCCACCACCGGGCAGGGGAGGGAGACCCAGTACTTC. Its translation: CATTGQGRETQYF.

This rearrangement joins TRBV6-2 or TRBV6-3 to TRBJ1-5; D is possibly TRBD1 (5 bases). Germline V gene data show CDR1 as MNHEY and CDR2 as SVGEGT. The CDR3 covers 15 residues. Trimming removed 4 bases at V and 3 bases at J, with 13 bases between. CDR3 amino acids: CASSFGGVNNQPQHF. CDR3 coding DNA: TGTGCCAGCAGTTTTGGAGGGGTGAACAATCAGCCCCAGCATTTT.

The chain carries TRBV4-3 and TRBJ1-1; no reliable D call. Looked up from germline, CDR1 is LGHNA and CDR2 is YSLEER. The V end lost 1 base, the J end lost 3 bases, and 9 bases lay between the germline ends. The CDR3 runs to 14 residues. The CDR3 is CASSQVRSDTEAFF. The CDR3 region has the DNA TGCGCCAGCAGCCAAGTTAGGTCGGACACTGAAGCTTTCTTT.

The chain links TRBV6-6 to TRBJ1-2; tentatively, D is TRBD1 (6 bases). The CDR3 length is 13 residues. Germline assignment: CDR1 MNHNY and CDR2 SVGAGI (reference sequence). Trimming cost V 8 bases and J 6 bases, with 16 bases left between them. The CDR3 region is CASLAEQGNGYTF. In DNA, the CDR3 is TGTGCCAGCTTGGCGGAACAGGGTAATGGCTACACCTTC.

The rearrangement joins TRBV28 to TRBJ2-7, with a tentative D call TRBD1 (5 bases). CDR3 size: 16 residues. Trimming took off 5 bases at V and 3 bases at J, with 20 bases between the two ends. Per germline, CDR1 MDHEN and CDR2 SYDVKM. CDR3: CASSSRVGFQYYEQYF. As DNA, the CDR3 is TGTGCCAGCAGTAGCAGGGTCGGGTTTCAATACTACGAGCAGTACTTC.

The chain uses TRBV6-6 and TRBJ2-5, with TRBD2 identical over 9 bases. The CDR3 covers 15 residues. Germline V gene lookup returns CDR1 MNHNY and CDR2 SVGAGI (reference sequence). Trimming took 2 bases from V and 5 from J; bases not matched to a gene: 6. DNA of the CDR3: TGTGCCAGCAGTTACGGCGGGGGGGCTTGGGAGACCCAGTACTTC. Its protein is CASSYGGGAWETQYF.

This clonotype was seen only a few times. The chain employs TRBV4-1 and TRBJ2-1; 7 bases map to TRBD1. Losses at the gene ends were 1 base for V and 6 bases for J; bases not matched to a gene: 12. The CDR3 runs 17 residues. Germline V gives CDR1 MGHRA, CDR2 YSYEKL. In DNA form, the CDR3 reads TGCGCCAGCAGCCAAGGTCCACGCGGACCAGGGGGCAATGAGCAGTTCTTC. Translating it yields CASSQGPRGPGGNEQFF.

Here the CDR3 reads CASSIQGARQPQHF. CDR3 nucleotides: TGTGCCAGCAGCATACAGGGGGCACGTCAGCCCCAGCATTTT. The J gene is TRBJ1-5, the V gene TRBV2, with TRBD1 matching over 9 bases. V was clipped by 6 bases and J by 6 bases; unmatched bases: 6. Germline CDR1 SNHLY, CDR2 FYNNEI. This CDR3 is 14 amino acids long.